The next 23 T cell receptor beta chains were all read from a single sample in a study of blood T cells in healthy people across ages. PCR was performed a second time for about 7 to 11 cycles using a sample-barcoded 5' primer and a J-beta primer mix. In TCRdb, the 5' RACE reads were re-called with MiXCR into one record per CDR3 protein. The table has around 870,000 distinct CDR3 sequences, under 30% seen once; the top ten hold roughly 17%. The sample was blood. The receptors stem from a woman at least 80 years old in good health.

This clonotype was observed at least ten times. The CDR3 protein is CASSLAQVYEQFF. Here the CDR3 DNA reads TGTGCCAGCAGCTTAGCCCAAGTATATGAGCAGTTCTTC. V gene TRBV7-2 combines with J gene TRBJ2-1; D not certain. The V end was cut by 0 bases, the J end by 8 bases, with 8 bases between. The CDR3 contains 13 residues. Germline CDR1 is SGHTA and CDR2 is FQGNSA.

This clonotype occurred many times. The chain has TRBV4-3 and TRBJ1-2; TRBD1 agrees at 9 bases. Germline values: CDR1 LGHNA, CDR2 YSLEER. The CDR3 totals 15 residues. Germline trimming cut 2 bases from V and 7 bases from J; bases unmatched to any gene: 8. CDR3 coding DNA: TGCGCCAGCAGCCAAATACAGGGGGCGGCGAGTGGCTACACCTTC. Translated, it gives CASSQIQGAASGYTF.

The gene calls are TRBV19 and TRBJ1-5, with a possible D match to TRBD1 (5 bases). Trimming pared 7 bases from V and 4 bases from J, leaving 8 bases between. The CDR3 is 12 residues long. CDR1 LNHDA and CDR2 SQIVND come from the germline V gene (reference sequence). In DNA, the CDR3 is TGTGCCAGTAATCACAGGAATCAGCCCCAGCATTTT. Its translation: CASNHRNQPQHF.

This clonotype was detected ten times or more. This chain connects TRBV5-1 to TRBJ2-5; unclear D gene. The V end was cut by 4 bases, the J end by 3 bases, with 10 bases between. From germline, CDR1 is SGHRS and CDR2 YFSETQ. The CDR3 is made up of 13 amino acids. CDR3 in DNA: TGCGCCAGCAGCCCCCAATCCGAAGAGACCCAGTACTTC. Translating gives CASSPQSEETQYF.

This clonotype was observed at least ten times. The CDR3 sequence is CASSHRQGRAYNEQFF. The CDR3 DNA sequence: TGTGCCAGCAGCCACAGACAGGGTCGGGCCTACAATGAGCAGTTCTTC. V gene TRBV3-1 combines with J gene TRBJ2-1; 7 bases fit TRBD1. The V and J ends lost 3 bases and 2 bases, in that order; junction bases with no gene match: 7. The germline V gene has CDR1 LGHDT and CDR2 YNNKEL (reference sequence). The CDR3 sequence is 16 residues long.

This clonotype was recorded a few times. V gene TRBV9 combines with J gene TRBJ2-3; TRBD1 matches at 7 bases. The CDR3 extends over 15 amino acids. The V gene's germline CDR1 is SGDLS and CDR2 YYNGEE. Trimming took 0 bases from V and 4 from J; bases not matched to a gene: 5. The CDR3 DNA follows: TGTGCCAGCAGCGTAGGACAGGGCACGGCAGATACGCAGTATTTT. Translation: CASSVGQGTADTQYF.

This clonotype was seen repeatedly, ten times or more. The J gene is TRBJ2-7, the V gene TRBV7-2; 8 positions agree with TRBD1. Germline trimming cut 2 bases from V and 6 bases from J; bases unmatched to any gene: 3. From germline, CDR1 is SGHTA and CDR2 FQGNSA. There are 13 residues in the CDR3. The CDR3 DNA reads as TGTGCCAGCAGCTTATCAGGGGGCGGCGAGCAGTACTTC. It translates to CASSLSGGGEQYF.

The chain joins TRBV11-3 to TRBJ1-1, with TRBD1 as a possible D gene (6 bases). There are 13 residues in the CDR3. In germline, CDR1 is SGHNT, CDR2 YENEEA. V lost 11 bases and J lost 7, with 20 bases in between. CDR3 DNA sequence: TGTGCCGGCACTTGGGGGCCTAAGCGTGAAGCTTTCTTT. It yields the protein CAGTWGPKREAFF.

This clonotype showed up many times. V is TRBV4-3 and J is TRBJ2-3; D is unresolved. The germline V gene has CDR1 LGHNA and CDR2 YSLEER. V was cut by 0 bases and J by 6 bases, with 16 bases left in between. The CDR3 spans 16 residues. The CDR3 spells CASSQDGTTTGDTQYF. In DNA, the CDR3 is TGCGCCAGCAGCCAAGACGGTACTACTACGGGTGATACGCAGTATTTT.

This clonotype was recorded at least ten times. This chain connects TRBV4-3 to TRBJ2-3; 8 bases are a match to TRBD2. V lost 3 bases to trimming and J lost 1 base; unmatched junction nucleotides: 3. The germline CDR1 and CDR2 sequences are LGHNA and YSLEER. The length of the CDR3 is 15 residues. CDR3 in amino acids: CASSHQLAGTDTQYF. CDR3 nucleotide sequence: TGCGCCAGCAGCCACCAACTAGCGGGCACAGATACGCAGTATTTT.

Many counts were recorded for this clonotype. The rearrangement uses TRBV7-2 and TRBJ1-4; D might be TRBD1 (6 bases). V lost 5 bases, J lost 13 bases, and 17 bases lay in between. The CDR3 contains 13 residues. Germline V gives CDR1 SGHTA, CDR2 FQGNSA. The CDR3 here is CASSPRGIGGLFF. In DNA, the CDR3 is TGTGCCAGCAGCCCGCGGGGGATAGGGGGACTGTTTTTT. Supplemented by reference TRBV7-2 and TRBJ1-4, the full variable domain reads GAGVSQSPSNKVTEKGKDVELRCDPISGHTALYWYRQSLGQGLEFLIYFQGNSAPDKSGLPSDRFSAERTGGSVSTLTIQRTQQEDSAVYLCASSPRGIGGLFFGSGTQLSVL.

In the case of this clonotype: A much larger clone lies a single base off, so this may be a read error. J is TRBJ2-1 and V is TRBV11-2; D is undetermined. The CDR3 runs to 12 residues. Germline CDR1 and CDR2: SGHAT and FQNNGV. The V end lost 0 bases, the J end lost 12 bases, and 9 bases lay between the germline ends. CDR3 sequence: CASSLEVYGQFF. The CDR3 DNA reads TGTGCCAGCAGCTTAGAAGTCTATGGGCAGTTCTTC.

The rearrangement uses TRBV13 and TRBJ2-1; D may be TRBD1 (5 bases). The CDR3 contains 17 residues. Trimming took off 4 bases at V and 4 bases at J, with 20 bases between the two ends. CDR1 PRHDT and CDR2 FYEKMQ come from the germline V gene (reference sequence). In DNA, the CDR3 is TGTGCCAGCAGCTCCGGTATGGGTGGGGCCCCTTACAATGAGCAGTTCTTC. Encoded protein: CASSSGMGGAPYNEQFF.

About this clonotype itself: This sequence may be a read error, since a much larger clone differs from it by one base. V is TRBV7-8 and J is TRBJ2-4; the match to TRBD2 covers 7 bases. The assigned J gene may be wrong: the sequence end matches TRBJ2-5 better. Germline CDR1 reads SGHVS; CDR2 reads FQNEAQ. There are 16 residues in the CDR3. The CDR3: CASSSYLAAVKGTQYF. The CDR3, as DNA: TGTGCCAGCAGCTCGTACCTAGCGGCGGTAAAGGGGACCCAGTACTTC.

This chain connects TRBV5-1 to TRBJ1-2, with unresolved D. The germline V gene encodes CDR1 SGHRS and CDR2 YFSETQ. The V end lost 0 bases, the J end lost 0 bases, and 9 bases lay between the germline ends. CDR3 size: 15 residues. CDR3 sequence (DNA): TGCGCCAGCAGCTTGGGCGGAGTACCTAACTATGGCTACACCTTC. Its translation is CASSLGGVPNYGYTF.

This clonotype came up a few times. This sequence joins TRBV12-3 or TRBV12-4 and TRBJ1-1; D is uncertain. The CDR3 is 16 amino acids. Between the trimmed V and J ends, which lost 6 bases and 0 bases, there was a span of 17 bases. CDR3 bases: TGTGCCAGCAGCCCCGAAGGGCGGATCCTGAACACTGAAGCTTTCTTT. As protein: CASSPEGRILNTEAFF.

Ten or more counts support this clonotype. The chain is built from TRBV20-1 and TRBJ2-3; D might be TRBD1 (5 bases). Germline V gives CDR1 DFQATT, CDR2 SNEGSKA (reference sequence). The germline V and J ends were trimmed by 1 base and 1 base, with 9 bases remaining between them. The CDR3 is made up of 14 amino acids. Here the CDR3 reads CSARGLQGTDTQYF. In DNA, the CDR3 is TGCAGTGCTAGAGGCCTACAGGGCACAGATACGCAGTATTTT.

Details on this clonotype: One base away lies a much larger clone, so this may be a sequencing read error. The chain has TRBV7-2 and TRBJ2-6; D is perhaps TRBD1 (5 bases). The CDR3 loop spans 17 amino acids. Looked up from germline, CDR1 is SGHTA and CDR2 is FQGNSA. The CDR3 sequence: CASSLRSEVSGANVPTF. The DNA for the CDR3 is TGTGCCAGCAGCTTACGAAGTGAGGTCTCTGGGGCCAACGTCCCGACTTTC.

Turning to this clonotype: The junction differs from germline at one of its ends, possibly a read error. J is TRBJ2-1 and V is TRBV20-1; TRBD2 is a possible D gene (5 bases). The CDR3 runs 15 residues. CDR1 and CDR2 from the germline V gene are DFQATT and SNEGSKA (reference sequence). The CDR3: CSAREPSPHHNEQFF. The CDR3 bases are TGCAGTGCTCGAGAACCTAGCCCCCACCACAATGAGCAGTTCTTC.

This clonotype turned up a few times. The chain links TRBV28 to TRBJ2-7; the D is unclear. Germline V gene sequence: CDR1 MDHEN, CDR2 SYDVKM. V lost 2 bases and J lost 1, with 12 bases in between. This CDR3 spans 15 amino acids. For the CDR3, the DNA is TGTGCCAGCAGTTTACCTTTTTTGGGGTCCTACGAGCAGTACTTC. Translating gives CASSLPFLGSYEQYF.

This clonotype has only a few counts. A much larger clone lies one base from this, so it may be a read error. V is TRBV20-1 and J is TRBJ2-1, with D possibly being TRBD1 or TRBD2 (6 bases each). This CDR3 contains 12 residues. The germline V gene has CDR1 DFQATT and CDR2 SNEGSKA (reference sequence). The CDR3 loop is CSAGDRGLVSFF. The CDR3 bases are TGCAGTGCTGGAGACCGGGGGCTAGTCTCGTTCTTC.

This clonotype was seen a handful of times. In DNA, the CDR3 is TGTGCCTGGAGGCGGGGGAAAATGCCTACTACCGTAACTGAAGCTTTCTTT. This sequence encodes CAWRRGKMPTTVTEAFF. The V call is TRBV30, the J call TRBJ1-1; maybe TRBD1 (5 bases). Trimming took off 3 bases at V and 5 bases at J, with 25 bases between the two ends. This CDR3 is built from 17 residues. The germline CDR1 and CDR2 sequences are GTSNPN and SVGIG (reference sequence).

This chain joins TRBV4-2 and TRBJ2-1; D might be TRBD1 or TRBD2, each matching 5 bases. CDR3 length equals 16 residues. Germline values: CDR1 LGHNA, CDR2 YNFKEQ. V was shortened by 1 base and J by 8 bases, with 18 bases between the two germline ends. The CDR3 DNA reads TGTGCCAGCAGCCAAGCCGAGCAGGGTCGGGGCGATGAGCAGTTCTTC. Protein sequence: CASSQAEQGRGDEQFF.